Following are 5 T cell receptor beta chains from one sample sequenced in a study of blood T cell repertoires in COVID-19. The method was immunoSEQ multiplex PCR; TCRdb's version includes in-frame clones alone and lacks a portion of them. This table holds 110,000 to 150,000 clones, less than 90% found once. Sample: PBMCs or T cells enriched from blood (not recorded which). All receptors derive from a man between 40 and 49 years old with acute COVID-19.

This chain connects TRBV24-1 to TRBJ2-3, with 10 bases identical to TRBD2. This CDR3 is 15 amino acids long. CDR1 is KGHDR and CDR2 is SFDVKD in the germline V gene. J was trimmed by 10 bases and V by 1 base; bases with no gene match: 7. Written as DNA, the CDR3 is TGTGCCACCAGTGATTTAAGGTCTAGCGGGGGTGCGCAGTATTTT. Translation: CATSDLRSSGGAQYF.

The chain carries TRBV6-5 and TRBJ2-1; D ambiguous. Trimming shortened V by 6 bases and J by 2 bases, and 8 bases separated the two germline ends. Germline CDR1 and CDR2: MNHEY and SVGAGI. The length of the CDR3 is 13 residues. The CDR3 nucleotides read TGTGCCAGCAGCGAGAGGACCTACAATGAGCAGTTCTTC. Amino acids: CASSERTYNEQFF.

This clone was observed once. The chain carries TRBV11-2 and TRBJ2-3; TRBD2 matches 10 bases. There are 18 residues in the CDR3. CDR1 and CDR2 (germline): SGHAT, FQNNGV. The ends lost 1 base at V and 0 bases at J; junction bases unmatched: 7. The CDR3 is CASSLGSGRGSSTDTQYF. The CDR3 DNA follows: TGTGCCAGCAGCTTAGGGAGCGGGAGGGGGTCTAGCACAGATACGCAGTATTTT.

The chain carries TRBV25-1 and TRBJ1-2; a possible D gene is TRBD1 (6 bases). Trimming stripped 4 bases from V and 8 bases from J, with 17 bases between. The CDR3 loop spans 14 amino acids. Per the germline V gene, CDR1 is MGHDK and CDR2 is SYGVNS. The CDR3 nucleotides read TGTGCCAGCAGTGCACAGGGTGCTGTGCGGGGCTACACCTTC. Protein product: CASSAQGAVRGYTF.

The rearrangement joins TRBV30 to TRBJ2-1; 10 bases are shared with TRBD2. V trimming: 4 bases; J trimming: 7 bases; junction bases outside the gene matches: 13. Germline values: CDR1 GTSNPN, CDR2 SVGIG (reference sequence). This CDR3 is 16 amino acids long. CDR3 sequence (DNA): TGTGCCTGGATGGGGCAGTCTAGCGGGAGTGTGAATGAGCAGTTCTTC. Protein sequence: CAWMGQSSGSVNEQFF.